This T cell receptor (beta chain) derives from a study of T-cell reconstitution after alpha-beta-depleted transplantation in children. This clonotype has just a few counts. V gave up 6 bases and J gave up 1 base, with 16 bases separating them. This CDR3 comprises 15 residues. The V gene's germline CDR1 is DFQATT and CDR2 SNEGSKA (reference sequence). The authors prepared the TCRbeta library with unique molecular identifiers. TCRdb redid the calling of the PCR reads with MiXCR, one entry per CDR3 protein. The sample includes around 600,000 distinct CDR3 sequences, roughly 15% of them seen just once. The sequenced sample was PBMCs from the stem cell graft donor, obtained from the stem cell graft. This sequence originates from a human donor who donated a stem cell graft to a child with acute myeloid leukemia. This rearrangement joins TRBV20-1 to TRBJ1-5; a weak D match, TRBD1 (6 bases). The CDR3, as DNA: TGCAGTGCCCCTAGGGGGGGGGAAAGCAATCAGCCCCAGCATTTT. Translating it yields CSAPRGGESNQPQHF.